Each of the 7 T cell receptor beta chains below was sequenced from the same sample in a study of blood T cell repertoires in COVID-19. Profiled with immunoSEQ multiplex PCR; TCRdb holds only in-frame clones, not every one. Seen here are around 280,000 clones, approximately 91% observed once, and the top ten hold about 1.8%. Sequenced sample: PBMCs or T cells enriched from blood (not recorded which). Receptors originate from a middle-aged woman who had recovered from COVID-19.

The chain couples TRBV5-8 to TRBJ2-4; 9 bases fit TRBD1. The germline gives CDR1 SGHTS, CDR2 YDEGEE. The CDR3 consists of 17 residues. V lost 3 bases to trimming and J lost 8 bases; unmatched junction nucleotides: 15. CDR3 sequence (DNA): TGTGCCAGCAGCTCCACACAGGGGGCGCGGGCTAAGTACATTCAGTACTTC. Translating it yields CASSSTQGARAKYIQYF.

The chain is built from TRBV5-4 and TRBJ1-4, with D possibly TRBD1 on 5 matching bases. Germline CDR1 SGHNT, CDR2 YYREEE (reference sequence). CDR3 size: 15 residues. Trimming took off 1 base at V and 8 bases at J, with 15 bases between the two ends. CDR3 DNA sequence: TGTGCCAGCAGCTTGACGCAGGGAATAGGCGAAAAACTGTTTTTT. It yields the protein CASSLTQGIGEKLFF.

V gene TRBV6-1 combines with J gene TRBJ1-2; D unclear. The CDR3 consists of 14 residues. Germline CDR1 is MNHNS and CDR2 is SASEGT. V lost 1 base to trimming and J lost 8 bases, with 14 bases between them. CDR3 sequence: CASSEGAAVWGYTF. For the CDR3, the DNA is TGTGCCAGCAGTGAAGGGGCAGCCGTCTGGGGCTACACCTTC.

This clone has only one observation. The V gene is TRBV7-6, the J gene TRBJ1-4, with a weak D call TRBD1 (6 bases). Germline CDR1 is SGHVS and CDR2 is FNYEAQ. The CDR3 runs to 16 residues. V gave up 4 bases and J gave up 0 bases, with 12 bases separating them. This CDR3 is CASSSRPGATNEKLFF. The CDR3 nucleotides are TGTGCCAGCAGCTCTAGACCAGGGGCAACTAATGAAAAACTGTTTTTT.

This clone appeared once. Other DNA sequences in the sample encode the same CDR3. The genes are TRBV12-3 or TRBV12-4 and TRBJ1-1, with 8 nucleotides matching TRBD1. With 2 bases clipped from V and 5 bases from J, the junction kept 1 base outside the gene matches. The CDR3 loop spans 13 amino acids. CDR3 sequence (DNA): TGTGCCAGCAGTTTAAGACAGGGGACTGAAGCTTTCTTT. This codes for CASSLRQGTEAFF.

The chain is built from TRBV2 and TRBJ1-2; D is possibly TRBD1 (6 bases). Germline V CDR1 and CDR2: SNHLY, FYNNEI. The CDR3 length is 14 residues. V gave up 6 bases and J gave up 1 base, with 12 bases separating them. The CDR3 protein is CASSAQGNNYGYTF. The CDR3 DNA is TGTGCCAGCAGCGCTCAGGGGAATAACTATGGCTACACCTTC.

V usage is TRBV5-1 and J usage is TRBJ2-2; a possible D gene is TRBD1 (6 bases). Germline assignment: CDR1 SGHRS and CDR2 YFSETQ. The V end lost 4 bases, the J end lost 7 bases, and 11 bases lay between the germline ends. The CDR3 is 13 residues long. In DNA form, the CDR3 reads TGCGCCAGCAGCGGCAGACAGGACGGGGAGCTGTTTTTT. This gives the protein CASSGRQDGELFF.